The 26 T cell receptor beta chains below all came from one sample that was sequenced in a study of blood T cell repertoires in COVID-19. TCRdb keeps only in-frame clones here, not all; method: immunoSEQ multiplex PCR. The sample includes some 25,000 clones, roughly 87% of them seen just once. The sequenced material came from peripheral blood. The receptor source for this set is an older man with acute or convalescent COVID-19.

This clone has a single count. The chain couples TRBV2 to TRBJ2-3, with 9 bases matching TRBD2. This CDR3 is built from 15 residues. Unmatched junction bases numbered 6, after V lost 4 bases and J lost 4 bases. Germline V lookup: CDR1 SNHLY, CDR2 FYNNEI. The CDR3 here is CASSVVRGGADTQYF. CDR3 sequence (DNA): TGTGCCAGCAGTGTTGTGCGGGGGGGCGCAGATACGCAGTATTTT.

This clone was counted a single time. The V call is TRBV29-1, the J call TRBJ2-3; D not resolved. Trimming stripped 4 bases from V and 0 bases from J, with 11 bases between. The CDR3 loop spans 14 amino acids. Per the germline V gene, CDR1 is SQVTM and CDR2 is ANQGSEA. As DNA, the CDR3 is TGCAGCGTTGTTCCTTTCACTAGCACAGATACGCAGTATTTT. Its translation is CSVVPFTSTDTQYF.

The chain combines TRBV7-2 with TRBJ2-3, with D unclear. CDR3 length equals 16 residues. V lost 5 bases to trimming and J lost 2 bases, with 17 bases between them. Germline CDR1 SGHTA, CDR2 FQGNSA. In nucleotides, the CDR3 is TGTGCCAGCAGCCACTACGGAAAGGCCCCCACAGATACGCAGTATTTT. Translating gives CASSHYGKAPTDTQYF.

This CDR3 reads CASSYSEGGSEAFF. CDR3 DNA sequence: TGTGCCAGCAGTTACTCGGAAGGGGGCTCTGAAGCTTTCTTT. The chain carries TRBV6-2 or TRBV6-3 and TRBJ1-1; 7 positions match TRBD1. With 0 bases clipped from V and 6 bases from J, the junction kept 4 bases outside the gene matches. Germline assignment: CDR1 MNHEY and CDR2 SVGEGT. The CDR3 has 14 residues.

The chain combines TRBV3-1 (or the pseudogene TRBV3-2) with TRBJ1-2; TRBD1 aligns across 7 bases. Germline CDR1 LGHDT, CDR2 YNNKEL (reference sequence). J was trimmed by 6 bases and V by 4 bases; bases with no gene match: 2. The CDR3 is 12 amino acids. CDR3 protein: CASSLTGDGYTF. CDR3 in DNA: TGTGCCAGCAGCCTTACAGGGGATGGCTACACCTTC.

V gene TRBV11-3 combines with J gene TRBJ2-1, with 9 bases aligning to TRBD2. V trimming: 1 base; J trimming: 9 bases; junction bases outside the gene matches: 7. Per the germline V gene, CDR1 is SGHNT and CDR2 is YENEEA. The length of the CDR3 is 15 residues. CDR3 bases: TGTGCCAGCAGCTTAGGTGCTGCGGGAGGGGGTGAGCAGTTCTTC. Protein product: CASSLGAAGGGEQFF.

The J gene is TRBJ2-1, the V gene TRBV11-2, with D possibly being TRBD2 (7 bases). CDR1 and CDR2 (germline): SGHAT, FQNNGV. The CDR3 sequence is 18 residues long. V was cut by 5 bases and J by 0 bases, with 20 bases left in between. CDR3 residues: CASSPTVAGASSYNEQFF. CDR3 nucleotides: TGTGCCAGCAGCCCGACGGTCGCGGGGGCCAGCTCCTACAATGAGCAGTTCTTC.

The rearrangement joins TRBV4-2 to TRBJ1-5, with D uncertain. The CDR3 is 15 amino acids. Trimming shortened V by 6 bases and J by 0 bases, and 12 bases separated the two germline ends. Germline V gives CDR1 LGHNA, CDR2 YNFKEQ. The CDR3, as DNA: TGTGCCAGCAGTCAGACCGTAGCTAGCAATCAGCCCCAGCATTTT. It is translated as CASSQTVASNQPQHF.

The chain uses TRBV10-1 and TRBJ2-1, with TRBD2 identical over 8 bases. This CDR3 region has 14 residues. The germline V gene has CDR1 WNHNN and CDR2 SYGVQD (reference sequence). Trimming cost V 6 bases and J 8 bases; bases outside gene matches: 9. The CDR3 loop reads CASSAGSGVDEQFF. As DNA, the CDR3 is TGCGCCAGCAGCGCAGGTAGCGGGGTCGATGAGCAGTTCTTC.

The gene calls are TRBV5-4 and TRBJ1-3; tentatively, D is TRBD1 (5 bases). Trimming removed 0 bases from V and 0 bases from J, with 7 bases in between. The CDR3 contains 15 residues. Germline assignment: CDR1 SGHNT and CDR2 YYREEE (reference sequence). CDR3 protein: CASSLDRYSGNTIYF. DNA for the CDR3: TGTGCCAGCAGCTTGGACAGGTACTCTGGAAACACCATATATTTT.

The CDR3 nucleotides read TGCAGCGCCCGGACAGGGATCGACAATGAGCAGTTCTTC. Its translation is CSARTGIDNEQFF. This chain joins TRBV29-1 and TRBJ2-1; 8 nucleotides line up with TRBD1. V was clipped by 7 bases and J by 5 bases; unmatched bases: 7. The germline CDR1 and CDR2 sequences are SQVTM and ANQGSEA. The CDR3 loop spans 13 amino acids.

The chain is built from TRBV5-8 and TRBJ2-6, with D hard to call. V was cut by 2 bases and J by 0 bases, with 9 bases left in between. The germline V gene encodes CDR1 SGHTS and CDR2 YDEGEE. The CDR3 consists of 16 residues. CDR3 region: CASSFPLSSGANVLTF. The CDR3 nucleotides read TGTGCCAGCAGCTTTCCCCTCAGCTCTGGGGCCAACGTCCTGACTTTC.

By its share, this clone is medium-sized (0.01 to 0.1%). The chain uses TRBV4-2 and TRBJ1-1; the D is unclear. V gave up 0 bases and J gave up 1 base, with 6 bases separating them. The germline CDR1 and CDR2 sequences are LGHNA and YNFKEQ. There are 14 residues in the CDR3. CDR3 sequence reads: CASSQDGKNTEAFF. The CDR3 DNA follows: TGTGCCAGCAGCCAAGATGGCAAGAACACTGAAGCTTTCTTT.

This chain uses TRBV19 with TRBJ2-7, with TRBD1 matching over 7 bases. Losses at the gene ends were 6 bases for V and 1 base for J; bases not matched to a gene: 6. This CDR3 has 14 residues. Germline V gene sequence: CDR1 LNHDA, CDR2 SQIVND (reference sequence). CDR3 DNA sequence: TGTGCCAGTAGGTCGTTGACAGGGTCCTACGAGCAGTACTTC. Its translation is CASRSLTGSYEQYF.

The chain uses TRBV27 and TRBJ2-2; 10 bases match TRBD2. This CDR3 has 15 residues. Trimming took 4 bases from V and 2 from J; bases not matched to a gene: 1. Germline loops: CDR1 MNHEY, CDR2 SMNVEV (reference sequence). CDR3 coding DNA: TGTGCCAGCAGTTGGACTAGCGGTAACACCGGGGAGCTGTTTTTT. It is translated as CASSWTSGNTGELFF.

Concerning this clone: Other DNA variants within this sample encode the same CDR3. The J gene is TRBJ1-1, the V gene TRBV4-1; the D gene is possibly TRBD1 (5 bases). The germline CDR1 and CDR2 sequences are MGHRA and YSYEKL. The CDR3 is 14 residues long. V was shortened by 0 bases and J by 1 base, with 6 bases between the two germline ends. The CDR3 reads CASSQETGNTEAFF. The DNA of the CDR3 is TGCGCCAGCAGCCAAGAAACAGGGAACACTGAAGCTTTCTTT.

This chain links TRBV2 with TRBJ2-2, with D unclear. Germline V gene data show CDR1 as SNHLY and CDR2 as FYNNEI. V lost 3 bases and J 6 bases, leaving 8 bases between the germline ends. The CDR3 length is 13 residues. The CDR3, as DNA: TGTGCCAGCAGTGACAGTCCTCCCGGGGAGCTGTTTTTT. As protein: CASSDSPPGELFF. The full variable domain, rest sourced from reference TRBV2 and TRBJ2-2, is EPEVTQTPSHQVTQMGQEVILRCVPISNHLYFYWYRQILGQKVEFLVSFYNNEISEKSEIFDDQFSVERPDGSNFTLKIRSTKLEDSAMYFCASSDSPPGELFFGEGSRLTVL.

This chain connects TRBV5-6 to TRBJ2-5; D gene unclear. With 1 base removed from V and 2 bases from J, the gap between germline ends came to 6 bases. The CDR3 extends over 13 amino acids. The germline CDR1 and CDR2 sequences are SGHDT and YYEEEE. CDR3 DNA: TGTGCCAGCAGCTTGTCAGGACAAGAGACCCAGTACTTC. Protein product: CASSLSGQETQYF.

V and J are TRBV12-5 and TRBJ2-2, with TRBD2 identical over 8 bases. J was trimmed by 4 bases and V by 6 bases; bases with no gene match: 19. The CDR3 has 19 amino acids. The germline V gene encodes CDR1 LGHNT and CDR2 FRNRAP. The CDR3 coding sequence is TGTGCTAGTGGCACGGGGAATAGGACTAGTCGGGGGGGCACCGGGGAGCTGTTTTTT. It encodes CASGTGNRTSRGGTGELFF.

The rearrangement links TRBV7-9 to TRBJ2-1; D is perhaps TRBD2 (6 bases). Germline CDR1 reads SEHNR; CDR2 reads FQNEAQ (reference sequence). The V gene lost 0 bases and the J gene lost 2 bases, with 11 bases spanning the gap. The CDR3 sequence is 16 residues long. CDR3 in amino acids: CASSLAASVTYNEQFF. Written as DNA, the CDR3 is TGTGCCAGCAGCTTAGCAGCTAGCGTCACCTACAATGAGCAGTTCTTC.

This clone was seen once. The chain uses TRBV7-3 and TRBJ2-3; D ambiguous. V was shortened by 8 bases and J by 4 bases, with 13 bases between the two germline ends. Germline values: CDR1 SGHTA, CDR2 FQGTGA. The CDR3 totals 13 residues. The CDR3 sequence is CASGSVPADTQYF. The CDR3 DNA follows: TGTGCCAGCGGTTCCGTCCCGGCAGATACGCAGTATTTT.

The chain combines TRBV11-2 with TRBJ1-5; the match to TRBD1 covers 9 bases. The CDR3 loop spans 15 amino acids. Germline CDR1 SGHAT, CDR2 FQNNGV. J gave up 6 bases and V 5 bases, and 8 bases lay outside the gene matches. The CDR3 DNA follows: TGTGCCAGCAGCAAACGGACAGGGGCAAGTCAGCCCCAGCATTTT. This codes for CASSKRTGASQPQHF.

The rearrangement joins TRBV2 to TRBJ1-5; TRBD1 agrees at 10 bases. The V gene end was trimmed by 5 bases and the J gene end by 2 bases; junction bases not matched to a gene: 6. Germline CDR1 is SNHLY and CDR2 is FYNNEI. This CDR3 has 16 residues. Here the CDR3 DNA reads TGTGCCAGCAGTCAGGACAGGGGGTGGGGCAATCAGCCCCAGCATTTT. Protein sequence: CASSQDRGWGNQPQHF.

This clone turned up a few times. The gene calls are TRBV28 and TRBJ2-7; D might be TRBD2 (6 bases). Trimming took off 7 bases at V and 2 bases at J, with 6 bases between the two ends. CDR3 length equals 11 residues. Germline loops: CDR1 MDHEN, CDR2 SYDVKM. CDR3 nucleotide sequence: TGTGCCAGCACTAGCGCCTACGAGCAGTACTTC. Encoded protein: CASTSAYEQYF.

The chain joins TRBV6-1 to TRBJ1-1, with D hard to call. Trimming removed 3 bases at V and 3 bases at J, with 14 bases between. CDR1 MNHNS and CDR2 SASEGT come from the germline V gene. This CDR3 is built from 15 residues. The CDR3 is CASSDDSKSDTEAFF. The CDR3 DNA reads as TGTGCCAGCAGTGACGACTCGAAGAGCGACACTGAAGCTTTCTTT.

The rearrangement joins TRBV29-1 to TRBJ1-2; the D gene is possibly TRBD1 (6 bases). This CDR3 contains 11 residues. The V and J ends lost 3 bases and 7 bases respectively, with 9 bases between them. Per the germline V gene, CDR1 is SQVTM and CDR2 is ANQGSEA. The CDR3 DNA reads TGCAGCGTTGAGTTGGGGGCTGGCTACACCTTC. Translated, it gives CSVELGAGYTF.